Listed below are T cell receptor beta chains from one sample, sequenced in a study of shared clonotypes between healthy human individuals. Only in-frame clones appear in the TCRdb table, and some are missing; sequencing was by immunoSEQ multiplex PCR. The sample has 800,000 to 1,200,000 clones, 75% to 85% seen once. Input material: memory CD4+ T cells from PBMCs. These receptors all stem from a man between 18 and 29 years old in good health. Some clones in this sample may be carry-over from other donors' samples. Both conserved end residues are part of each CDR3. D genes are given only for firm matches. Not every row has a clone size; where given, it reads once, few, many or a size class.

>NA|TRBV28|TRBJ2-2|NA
CASSLPSHMTGELFF
TGTGCCAGCAGTTTACCCTCCCATATGACCGGGGAGCTGTTTTTT
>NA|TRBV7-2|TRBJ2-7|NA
CASSPRYGGREQYF
TGTGCCAGCAGCCCCCGGTATGGGGGGCGCGAGCAGTACTTC
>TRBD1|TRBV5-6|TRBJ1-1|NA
CASSFDRVSTEAFF
TGTGCCAGCAGCTTTGACAGGGTTTCCACTGAAGCTTTCTTT
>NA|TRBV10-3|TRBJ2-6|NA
CAISGAYSSGANVLTF
TGTGCCATCAGTGGTGCGTATTCCTCTGGGGCCAACGTCCTGACTTTC
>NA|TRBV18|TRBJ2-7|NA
CASSPPTGYEQYF
TGTGCCAGCTCACCACCGACCGGCTACGAGCAGTACTTC
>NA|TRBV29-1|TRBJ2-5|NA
CSGGVGQETQYF
TGCAGCGGTGGCGTGGGGCAAGAGACCCAGTACTTC
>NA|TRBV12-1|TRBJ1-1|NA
CASSFVAGRGEGTEAFF
TGTGCCAGCAGCTTTGTTGCAGGGCGTGGGGAGGGCACTGAAGCTTTCTTT
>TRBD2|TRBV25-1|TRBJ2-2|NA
CASSGRGGTGELFF
TGTGCCAGCAGTGGCCGGGGGGGCACCGGGGAGCTGTTTTTT
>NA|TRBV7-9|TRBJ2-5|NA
CASSLEDRPAETQYF
TGTGCCAGCAGCTTAGAGGACAGACCGGCGGAGACCCAGTACTTC
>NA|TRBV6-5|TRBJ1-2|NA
CAISSVDGDYGYTF
TGTGCCATCAGTTCGGTGGACGGAGATTATGGCTACACCTTC
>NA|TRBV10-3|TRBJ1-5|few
CAITRDLNQPQHF
TGTGCCATCACCCGGGACCTGAATCAGCCCCAGCATTTT
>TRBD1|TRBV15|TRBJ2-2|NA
CATSTSRTGQLTGELFF
TGTGCCACCAGCACCTCTCGGACAGGGCAGCTCACCGGGGAGCTGTTTTTT
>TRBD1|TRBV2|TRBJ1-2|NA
CASSVGQGRLGYGYTF
TGTGCCAGCAGTGTGGGACAGGGTCGGTTGGGCTATGGCTACACCTTC
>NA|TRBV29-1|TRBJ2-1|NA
CSALEDQYYNEQFF
TGCAGCGCCCTGGAGGACCAATACTACAATGAGCAGTTCTTC
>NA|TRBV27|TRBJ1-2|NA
CASSFGSAGLYGYTF
TGTGCCAGCAGTTTTGGTTCAGCAGGCCTCTATGGCTACACCTTC
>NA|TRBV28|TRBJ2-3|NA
CASSLVFVEEADTQYF
TGTGCCAGCAGTTTGGTTTTCGTGGAAGAGGCAGATACGCAGTATTTT
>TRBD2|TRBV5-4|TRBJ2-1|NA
CASSPGGGIYNEQFF
TGTGCCAGCAGCCCGGGGGGAGGGATCTACAATGAGCAGTTCTTC
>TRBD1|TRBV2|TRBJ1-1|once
CASRYTKRAAGGREGEAFF
TGTGCCAGCAGGTACACCAAGAGGGCGGCAGGGGGCCGGGAGGGTGAAGCTTTCTTT
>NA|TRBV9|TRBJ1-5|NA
CASSAQPYSNQPQHF
TGTGCCAGCAGCGCTCAGCCTTATAGCAATCAGCCCCAGCATTTT
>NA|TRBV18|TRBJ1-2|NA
CASSVIQEPNYGYTF
TGTGCCAGCTCAGTAATACAGGAACCTAACTATGGCTACACCTTC
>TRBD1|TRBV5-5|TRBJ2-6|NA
CASSLNVQGVTAGANVLTF
TGTGCCAGCAGCTTGAATGTGCAGGGGGTTACGGCTGGGGCCAACGTCCTGACTTTC
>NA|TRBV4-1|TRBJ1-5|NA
CASSPTPLGSQPQHF
TGCGCCAGCAGCCCTACCCCCCTGGGCAGTCAGCCCCAGCATTTT
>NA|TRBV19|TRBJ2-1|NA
CASSAGSSSYNEQFF
TGTGCCAGTAGTGCGGGCTCGAGCTCCTACAATGAGCAGTTCTTC
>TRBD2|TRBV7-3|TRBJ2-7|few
CASSPAGTLGGLHF
TGTGCCAGCAGCCCTGCCGGAACCCTGGGAGGGCTACACTTC
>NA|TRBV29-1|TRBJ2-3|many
CSGRSTDTQYF
TGCAGCGGGAGGTCCACAGATACGCAGTATTTT
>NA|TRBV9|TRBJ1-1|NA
CANSTTGQTEAFF
TGTGCCAACAGCACAACCGGACAGACTGAAGCTTTCTTT
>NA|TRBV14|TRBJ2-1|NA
CASSQGYGNSYNEQFF
TGTGCCAGCAGCCAAGGATACGGGAACTCCTACAATGAGCAGTTCTTC
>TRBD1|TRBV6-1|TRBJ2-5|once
CASSEEPRLTGKEAQYF
TGTGCCAGCAGTGAAGAACCCCGCTTGACAGGGAAAGAGGCCCAGTACTTC
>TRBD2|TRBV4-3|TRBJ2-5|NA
CASSQDRTSGGGEGLQTQYF
TGCGCCAGCAGCCAAGATCGGACTAGCGGGGGGGGAGAGGGTCTGCAGACCCAGTACTTC
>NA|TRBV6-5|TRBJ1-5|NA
CASSLQGDQPQHF
TGTGCCAGCAGTTTACAGGGAGACCAGCCCCAGCATTTT
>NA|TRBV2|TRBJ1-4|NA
CASRTIRASNEKLFF
TGTGCCAGCAGGACCATCAGGGCCTCTAATGAAAAACTGTTTTTT
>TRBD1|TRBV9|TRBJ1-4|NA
CASSPSGTGVSNEKLFF
TGTGCCAGCAGCCCGTCTGGGACAGGGGTCTCAAATGAAAAACTGTTTTTT
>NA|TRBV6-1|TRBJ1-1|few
CASRGSWTEAFF
TGTGCCAGCCGGGGGTCGTGGACTGAAGCTTTCTTT
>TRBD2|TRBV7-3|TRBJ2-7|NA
CASSLSSGRSYEQYF
TGTGCCAGCAGCTTAAGTAGCGGGAGGTCCTACGAGCAGTACTTC
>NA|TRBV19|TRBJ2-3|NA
CASSIRDTPDTQYF
TGTGCCAGTAGTATCCGGGACACCCCAGATACGCAGTATTTT
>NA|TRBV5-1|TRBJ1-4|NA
CASSRDFATNEKLFF
TGCGCCAGCTCCCGAGACTTTGCAACTAATGAAAAACTGTTTTTT
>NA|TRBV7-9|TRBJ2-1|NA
CASSRMTVANEQFF
TGTGCCAGCAGCCGGATGACAGTGGCCAATGAGCAGTTCTTC
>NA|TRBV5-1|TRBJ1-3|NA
CASSFSGTYSGNTIYF
TGCGCCAGCAGCTTTTCCGGGACCTACTCTGGAAACACCATATATTTT
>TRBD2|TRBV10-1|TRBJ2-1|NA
CASSGPLGRVGMNEQFF
TGCGCCAGCAGTGGACCCCTGGGGAGGGTCGGAATGAATGAGCAGTTCTTC
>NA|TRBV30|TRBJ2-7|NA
CAWSDRTYEQYF
TGTGCCTGGAGCGACAGAACCTACGAGCAGTACTTC
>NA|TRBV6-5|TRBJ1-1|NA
CASSYFTGNPEAFF
TGTGCCAGCAGTTACTTCACAGGGAACCCTGAAGCTTTCTTT
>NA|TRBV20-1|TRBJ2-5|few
CSAYVQETQYF
TGCAGCGCGTACGTCCAAGAGACCCAGTACTTC
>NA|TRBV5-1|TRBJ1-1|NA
CASSPPQTGAGTEAFF
TGCGCCAGCAGCCCACCACAAACGGGGGCAGGCACTGAAGCTTTCTTT
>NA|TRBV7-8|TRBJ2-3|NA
CASSPSLVADTQYF
TGTGCCAGCAGCCCCAGTCTAGTAGCAGATACGCAGTATTTT
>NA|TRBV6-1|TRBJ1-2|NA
CASSEGPSLYGYTF
TGTGCCAGCAGTGAGGGACCAAGCCTTTATGGCTACACCTTC
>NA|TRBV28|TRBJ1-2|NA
CASARNSYGYTF
TGTGCCAGCGCTCGGAACTCCTATGGCTACACCTTC
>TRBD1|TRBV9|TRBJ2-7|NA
CASSVAGTASYEQYF
TGTGCCAGCAGCGTAGCCGGGACAGCGTCCTACGAGCAGTACTTC
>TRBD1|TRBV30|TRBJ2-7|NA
CAWSVGQATYEQYF
TGTGCCTGGAGTGTAGGACAGGCAACCTACGAGCAGTACTTC
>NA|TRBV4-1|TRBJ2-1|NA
CASSQSHREYSYNEQFF
TGCGCCAGCAGCCAATCTCACAGAGAGTACTCCTACAATGAGCAGTTCTTC